This entry describes one TCR beta chain. The table lists this clone with a few counts. The antigen this receptor binds is unknown. The input lacks base qualities; no much larger clone sits a single base away. The data were obtained in a study of blood T cell repertoires in COVID-19 (TCRdb year 2020). Context from the whole study: Samples covering the acute and convalescent phases of COVID-19 were provided by collaborators in the United States, Italy and Spain. The material from the prospective study consisted of cDNA or gDNA derived from T cells, B-cell-depleted T cells, or PBMCs. Subjects who had been exposed to COVID-19, were actively infected with it, or had recovered from it provided the deeply sampled blood TCRbeta repertoires that made up the dataset. A freely available public database, intended as a resource for researchers studying the immune response to SARS-CoV-2, is where the repertoires were released. The samples were drawn from the first 160 participants of the ongoing ImmuneRACE study and from 1,254 subjects provided by 6 global collaborators. A de-identified subject ID, COVID-19 status, age in years and sex were almost always included in the sample metadata. Where available, HLA class I and class II types were taken from metadata supplied by the sample provider and were not determined by assay-based typing. Summary of the overall study and its limitations: How much clinical and demographic metadata was included differed by source and by participant, and the metadata was provided uncurated.

TCRbeta CDR3 regions were amplified from genomic DNA using the immunoSEQ Assay, a bias-controlled multiplex PCR. Regarding the original processing steps: The number of nucleated cells in each sample was estimated from the amplification of reference gene primers within the assay. To quantify the absolute abundance of each unique TCRbeta CDR3 rearrangement, sequence reads were collapsed and filtered. For each sample, productive Simpson clonality was calculated by taking the square root of Simpson's diversity index across productive rearrangements. Here the immuneACCESS table is served through TCRdb, limited to in-frame sequences with V and J called. Missing clones are a known gap in these copies; in checked studies unresolved V genes cover under half, and the rest lacks a known reason. V, J and clone size reflect that table, while D and trimming were determined from the DNA. A total of approximately 280,000 clones appear in this sample, roughly 86% of them only once. The top ten constitute 2.1% of the sample.

Samples from volunteer blood donors who had recovered from COVID-19 were contributed by a second Seattle source. Whole blood was collected in K2EDTA tubes by collaborating institutions according to the institutions' own protocols. For TCRbeta analysis, collaborators shipped samples in one of three forms: frozen whole blood, isolated PBMCs, or DNA extracted from either of those sample types. Inclusive of the bounding cysteine and phenylalanine, the CDR3 is 15 residues long. Only the CDR3 region is kept as DNA, spanning 45 bases read in frame from base 1. Clipping removes 4 bases from V and 7 bases from J, with 10 as the unmatched junction base count. The germline V gene specifies SGHRS as CDR1 and YFSETQ as CDR2.

This TCR was recovered from a woman aged 25 to 39 who had recovered from COVID-19. Material: peripheral blood. Recombination joined TRBV5-1 with TRBJ2-7; 11 nucleotides in the junction match TRBD1. The DNA sequence is given as TGCGCCAGCAGCGCCACCACCGGGACAGGGGGGGAGCAGTACTTC. Its amino acids are CASSATTGTGGEQYF.